A selection of T cell receptor beta chains follows, all from one sample in a study of blood T cell repertoires in COVID-19. Sequenced by immunoSEQ multiplex PCR; TCRdb stores in-frame clones only, minus some. The sample holds some 80,000 clones, about 82% seen once. Sample: peripheral blood. The receptors stem from an elderly woman in a cohort sampled during active or convalescent COVID-19. The CDR3 runs from the conserved cysteine through the conserved F or W. Fields, in order: CDR3 DNA, CDR3 protein, V gene, clone size, D gene, J gene. D genes are given only for firm matches. Size tells how often a clone was seen (once, few, many) or the class of an expanded clone, and some rows leave it out.

DNA: TGTGCCAGCAGCTTCGGACTAGGTGTCTACGAGCAGTACTTC; CDR3: CASSFGLGVYEQYF; V: TRBV7-2; size: few; D: TRBD2; J: TRBJ2-7
DNA: TGTGCCAGCAGATCGGACAGATACACTGAAGCTTTCTTT; CDR3: CASRSDRYTEAFF; V: TRBV28; size: NA; D: NA; J: TRBJ1-1
DNA: TGTGCCACGGGGGCTAGCGGGAGTTTTAATGAGCAGTTCTTC; CDR3: CATGASGSFNEQFF; V: TRBV7-6; size: NA; D: TRBD2; J: TRBJ2-1
DNA: TGTGCCAGCAGCTTGGCGACTAGTCTCCGCAATGAGCAGTTCTTC; CDR3: CASSLATSLRNEQFF; V: TRBV5-4; size: NA; D: NA; J: TRBJ2-1
DNA: TGTGCCACCAGTGATCCAACCCCCGGGACAGGGTACTATGGCTACACCTTC; CDR3: CATSDPTPGTGYYGYTF; V: TRBV24-1; size: NA; D: TRBD1; J: TRBJ1-2
DNA: TGTGCCTTCTCAGGGCGGACTGAAGCTTTCTTT; CDR3: CAFSGRTEAFF; V: TRBV30; size: NA; D: NA; J: TRBJ1-1
DNA: TGCGCCAGCAGCAGGAAGGAGGGGTTGGGGGGCTACACCTTC; CDR3: CASSRKEGLGGYTF; V: TRBV10-1; size: NA; D: NA; J: TRBJ1-2
DNA: TGCGCCAGCAGACTGGGACAGGACACTGAAGCTTTCTTT; CDR3: CASRLGQDTEAFF; V: TRBV5-1; size: NA; D: TRBD1; J: TRBJ1-1
DNA: TGTGCCAGCAGCCTGGTGGGGCAGCCTAGCACAGATACGCAGTATTTT; CDR3: CASSLVGQPSTDTQYF; V: TRBV9; size: NA; D: NA; J: TRBJ2-3
DNA: TGTGCCAGCAGTTTTACGGGGACTGGAAACACCATATATTTT; CDR3: CASSFTGTGNTIYF; V: TRBV28; size: few; D: NA; J: TRBJ1-3
DNA: TGCGCCAGCAGCTTGGGTTCAGGACTTGAAGCTTTCTTT; CDR3: CASSLGSGLEAFF; V: TRBV5-1; size: NA; D: NA; J: TRBJ1-1
DNA: TGCAGCGGAAAGGAGGGGGCCGGAGGCTATGGCTACACCTTC; CDR3: CSGKEGAGGYGYTF; V: TRBV29-1; size: NA; D: TRBD1; J: TRBJ1-2
DNA: TGCAGCGTGCTACGGGATCCCCCCGCGGGTACGCAGTATTTT; CDR3: CSVLRDPPAGTQYF; V: TRBV29-1; size: NA; D: NA; J: TRBJ2-3
DNA: TGTGCCAGCAGCTTAGCCCCCACGAGTATCCGTAATGAGCAGTTCTTC; CDR3: CASSLAPTSIRNEQFF; V: TRBV11-3; size: NA; D: NA; J: TRBJ2-1
DNA: TGTGCCAGCAGTTTGCCGGACAGGCAAAATCAGCCCCAGCATTTT; CDR3: CASSLPDRQNQPQHF; V: TRBV28; size: NA; D: TRBD1; J: TRBJ1-5
DNA: TGTGCCAGCAGTTACGGCTTTGGCGGAAACTATGGCTACACCTTC; CDR3: CASSYGFGGNYGYTF; V: TRBV6-6; size: NA; D: NA; J: TRBJ1-2
DNA: TGTGCCTGGACCAACGGCTACGAGCAGTACTTC; CDR3: CAWTNGYEQYF; V: TRBV30; size: NA; D: NA; J: TRBJ2-7
DNA: TGTGCCAGCAGCTACCGTAGACCGGGACTAGCGTGGAATGAGCAGTTCTTC; CDR3: CASSYRRPGLAWNEQFF; V: TRBV11-2; size: NA; D: TRBD2; J: TRBJ2-1
DNA: TGTGCCAGCAGACCAACAGGGGCCGGTAATGAAAAACTGTTTTTT; CDR3: CASRPTGAGNEKLFF; V: TRBV6-5; size: NA; D: TRBD1; J: TRBJ1-4
DNA: TGTGCCAGCAGTGAAGCGAGGACAGATACAGCCTACGAGCAGTACTTC; CDR3: CASSEARTDTAYEQYF; V: TRBV2; size: NA; D: NA; J: TRBJ2-7
DNA: TGTGCCAGCAGTTGGGGGCAGAGTAACTATGGCTACACCTTC; CDR3: CASSWGQSNYGYTF; V: TRBV28; size: NA; D: NA; J: TRBJ1-2
DNA: TGTGCCAGCAGCGGAACTGTACAGAGCTCCTACAATGAGCAGTTCTTC; CDR3: CASSGTVQSSYNEQFF; V: TRBV11-1; size: NA; D: NA; J: TRBJ2-1
DNA: TGTGCCAGCAGTTTACAGTCCCTCGATGGCTACACCTTC; CDR3: CASSLQSLDGYTF; V: TRBV12-3/TRBV12-4; size: NA; D: NA; J: TRBJ1-2
DNA: TGTGCCAGCAGCTTAAGGCTAGCCCGTCGGGATACGCAGTATTTT; CDR3: CASSLRLARRDTQYF; V: TRBV11-1; size: NA; D: NA; J: TRBJ2-3
DNA: TGTGCCAGCAGCCCGGGACAGGGGAATTCTAATGAAAAACTGTTTTTT; CDR3: CASSPGQGNSNEKLFF; V: TRBV5-4; size: few; D: TRBD1; J: TRBJ1-4